The T cell receptor beta chain under discussion was sequenced for a study of response to subunit inactivated influenza vaccine. The study's findings and limits: Seasonal influenza vaccination, on each occasion, was suggested by the authors to recruit few new T cells.

This clonotype was picked up a small number of times. Its antigen is still unknown. Via MiXCR, TCRdb re-called the RT-PCR reads, giving one row per CDR3 protein. Found here are over 150,000 distinct CDR3 sequences, roughly 11% of them singletons; the top ten hold over 10%. The material was non-naive T cells sorted from PBMCs, obtained roughly 46 days after vaccination. The clonotype comes from a man aged 45-65 years who received an inactivated influenza vaccine.

The CDR3 region is CASSPISQNIQYF. CDR3 coding DNA: TGTGCCAGCAGCCCCATTTCACAAAACATTCAGTACTTC. The chain employs TRBV7-8 and TRBJ2-4; D is ambiguous. Trimming removed 5 bases from V and 5 bases from J, with 10 bases in between. CDR3 length: 13 amino acids. Germline lookup yields CDR1 SGHVS and CDR2 FQNEAQ. The full variable domain, with the rest looked up from reference TRBV7-8 and TRBJ2-4, is GAGVSQSPRYKVAKRGQDVALRCDPISGHVSLFWYQQALGQGPEFLTYFQNEAQLDKSGLPSDRFFAERPEGSVSTLKIQRTQQEDSAVYLCASSPISQNIQYFGAGTRLSVL.